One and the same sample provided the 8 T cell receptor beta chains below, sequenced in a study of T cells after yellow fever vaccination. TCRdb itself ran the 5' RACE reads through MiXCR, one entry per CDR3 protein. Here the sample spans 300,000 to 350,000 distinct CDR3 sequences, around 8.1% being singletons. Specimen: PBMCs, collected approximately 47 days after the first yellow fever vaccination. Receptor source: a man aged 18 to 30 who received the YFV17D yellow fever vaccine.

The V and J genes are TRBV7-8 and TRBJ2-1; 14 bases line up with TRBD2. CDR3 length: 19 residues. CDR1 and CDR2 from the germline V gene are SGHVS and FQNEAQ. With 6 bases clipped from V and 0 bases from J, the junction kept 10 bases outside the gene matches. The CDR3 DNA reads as TGTGCCAGCAGACCCCCGGGACTAGCGGGGGAAAGCTCCTACAATGAGCAGTTCTTC. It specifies CASRPPGLAGESSYNEQFF.

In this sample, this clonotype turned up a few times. CDR3 coding DNA: TGTGCCAGCAGCCCCAGTCCCGGACACTACGAGCAGTACTTC. Amino acid sequence: CASSPSPGHYEQYF. The chain links TRBV7-2 to TRBJ2-7, with D perhaps TRBD1 (5 bases). The CDR3 is made up of 14 amino acids. Germline-derived CDR1 and CDR2 are SGHTA and FQGNSA. Between the trimmed V and J ends, which lost 5 bases and 3 bases, there was a span of 14 bases.

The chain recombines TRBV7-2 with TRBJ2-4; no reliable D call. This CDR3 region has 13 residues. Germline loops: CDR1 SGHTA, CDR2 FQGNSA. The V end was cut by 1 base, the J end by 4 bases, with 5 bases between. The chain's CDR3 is CASSLGRKNIQYF. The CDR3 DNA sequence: TGTGCCAGCAGCTTAGGACGGAAAAACATTCAGTACTTC.

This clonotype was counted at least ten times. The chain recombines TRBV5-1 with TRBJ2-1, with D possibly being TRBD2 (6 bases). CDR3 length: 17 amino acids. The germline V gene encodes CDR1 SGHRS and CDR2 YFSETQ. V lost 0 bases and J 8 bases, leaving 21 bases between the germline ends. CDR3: CASSLAGATFPGDEQFF. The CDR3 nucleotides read TGCGCCAGCAGCTTGGCCGGCGCGACTTTCCCGGGGGATGAGCAGTTCTTC.

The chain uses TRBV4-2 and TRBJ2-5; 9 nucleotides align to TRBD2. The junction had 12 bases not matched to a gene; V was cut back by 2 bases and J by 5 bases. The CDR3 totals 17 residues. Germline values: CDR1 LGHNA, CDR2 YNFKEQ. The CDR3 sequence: CASSQYLSGGAGETQYF. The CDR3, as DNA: TGTGCCAGCAGCCAATACCTTAGCGGGGGCGCGGGGGAGACCCAGTACTTC.

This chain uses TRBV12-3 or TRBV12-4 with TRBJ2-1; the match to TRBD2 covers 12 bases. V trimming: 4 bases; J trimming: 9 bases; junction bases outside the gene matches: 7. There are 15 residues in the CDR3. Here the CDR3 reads CASSWLAGGPGEQFF. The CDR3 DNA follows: TGTGCCAGCAGTTGGCTAGCGGGGGGGCCGGGTGAGCAGTTCTTC.

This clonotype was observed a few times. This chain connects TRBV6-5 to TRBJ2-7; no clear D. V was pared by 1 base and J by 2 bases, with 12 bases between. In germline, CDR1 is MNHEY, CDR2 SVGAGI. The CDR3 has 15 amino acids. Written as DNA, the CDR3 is TGTGCCAGCAGTTACTTTTCTCAGAGCCCCTACGAGCAGTACTTC. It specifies CASSYFSQSPYEQYF.

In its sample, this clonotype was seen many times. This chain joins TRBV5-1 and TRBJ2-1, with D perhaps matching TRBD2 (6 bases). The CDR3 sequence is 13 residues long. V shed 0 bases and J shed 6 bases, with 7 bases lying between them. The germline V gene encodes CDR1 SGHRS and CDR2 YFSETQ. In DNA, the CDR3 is TGCGCCAGCAGCTTGGGACTAGTCAATGAGCAGTTCTTC. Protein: CASSLGLVNEQFF.